One T cell receptor (beta chain) is described in this entry. At the DNA level, this CDR3 is encoded by other sequences in the same sample as well. The ends lost 2 bases at V and 2 bases at J; junction bases unmatched: 1. The CDR3 covers 14 residues. CDR1 MNHEY and CDR2 SMNVEV come from the germline V gene (reference sequence). These data belong to a study of shared clonotypes between healthy human individuals. Repertoires were generated with immunoSEQ multiplex PCR, while TCRdb's copy carries only in-frame clones and drops some. The sample contains about 710,000 clones, more than 70% of which appear only once.

V usage is TRBV27 and J usage is TRBJ1-2; 8 bases are a match to TRBD1. The material sequenced was memory CD4+ T cells sorted from blood. The subset denotes: CD45RA-negative fraction. This sequence was found in a woman aged 25 to 39 in good health. The CDR3 spells CASSLRQGNYGYTF. As DNA, the CDR3 is TGTGCCAGCAGTTTACGACAGGGGAACTATGGCTACACCTTC.